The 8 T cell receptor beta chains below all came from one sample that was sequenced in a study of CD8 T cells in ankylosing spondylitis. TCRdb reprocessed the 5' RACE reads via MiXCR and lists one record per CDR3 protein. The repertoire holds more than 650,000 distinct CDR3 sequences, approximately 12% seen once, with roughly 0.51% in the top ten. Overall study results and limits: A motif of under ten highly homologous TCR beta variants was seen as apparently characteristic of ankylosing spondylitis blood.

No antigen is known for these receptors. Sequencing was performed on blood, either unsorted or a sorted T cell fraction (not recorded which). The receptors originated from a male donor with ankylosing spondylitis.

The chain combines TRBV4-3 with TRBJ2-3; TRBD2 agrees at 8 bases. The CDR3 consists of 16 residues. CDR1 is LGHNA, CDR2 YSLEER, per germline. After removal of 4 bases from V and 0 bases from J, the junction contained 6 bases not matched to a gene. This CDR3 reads CASSLRAGASTDTQYF. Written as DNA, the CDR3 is TGCGCCAGCAGCCTCCGAGCGGGAGCTAGCACAGATACGCAGTATTTT.

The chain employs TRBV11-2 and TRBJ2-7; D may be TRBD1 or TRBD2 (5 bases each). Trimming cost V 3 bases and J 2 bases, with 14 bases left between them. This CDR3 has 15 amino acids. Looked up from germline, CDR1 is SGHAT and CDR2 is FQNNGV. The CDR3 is CASSFGALGAYEQYF. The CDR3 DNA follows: TGTGCCAGCAGCTTCGGGGCATTAGGGGCCTACGAGCAGTACTTC.

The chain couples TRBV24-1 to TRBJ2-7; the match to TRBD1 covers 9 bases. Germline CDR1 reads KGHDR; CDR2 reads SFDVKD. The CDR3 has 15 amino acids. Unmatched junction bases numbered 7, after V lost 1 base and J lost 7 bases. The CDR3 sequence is CATSDFFDRGNEQYF. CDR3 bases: TGTGCCACCAGTGATTTTTTCGACAGGGGGAATGAGCAGTACTTC.

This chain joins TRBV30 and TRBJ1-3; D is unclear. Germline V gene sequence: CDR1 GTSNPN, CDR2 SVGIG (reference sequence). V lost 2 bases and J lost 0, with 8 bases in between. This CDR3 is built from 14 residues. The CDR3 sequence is CAWSRSISGNTIYF. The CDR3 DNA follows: TGTGCCTGGAGTCGGTCGATCTCTGGAAACACCATATATTTT.

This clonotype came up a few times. CDR3 sequence reads: CASTSRTANTGELFF. CDR3 sequence (DNA): TGTGCCAGCACCTCCCGGACCGCGAACACCGGGGAGCTGTTTTTT. This chain links TRBV5-5 with TRBJ2-2; D not certain. The CDR3 covers 15 residues. Trimming took 6 bases from V and 0 from J, leaving 12 bases between them. The germline gives CDR1 SGHKS, CDR2 YYEKEE (reference sequence).

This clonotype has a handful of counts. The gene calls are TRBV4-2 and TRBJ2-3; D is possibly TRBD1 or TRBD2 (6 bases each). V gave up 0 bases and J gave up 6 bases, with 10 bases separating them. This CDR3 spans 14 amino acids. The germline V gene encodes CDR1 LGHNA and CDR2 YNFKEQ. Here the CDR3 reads CASSQDRRGDTQYF. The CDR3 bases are TGTGCCAGCAGCCAAGATCGGAGGGGGGATACGCAGTATTTT.

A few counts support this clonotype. CDR3 amino acids: CASSLGLSNTEAFF. The CDR3 DNA is TGTGCCAGCAGCTTGGGCCTATCGAACACTGAAGCTTTCTTT. V usage is TRBV7-2 and J usage is TRBJ1-1; no reliable D call. V lost 3 bases and J lost 1, with 9 bases in between. CDR3 size: 14 residues. Germline-derived CDR1 and CDR2 are SGHTA and FQGNSA.

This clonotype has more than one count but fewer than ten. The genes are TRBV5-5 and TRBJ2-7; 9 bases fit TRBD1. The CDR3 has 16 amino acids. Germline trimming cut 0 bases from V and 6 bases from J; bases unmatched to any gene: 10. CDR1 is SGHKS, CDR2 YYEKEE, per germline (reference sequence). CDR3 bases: TGTGCCAGCAGCTTGGCTTCTCGTACAGGGGGCGCCGAGCAGTACTTC. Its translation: CASSLASRTGGAEQYF.